One and the same sample provided the 28 T cell receptor beta chains below, sequenced in a study of PD-1 blockade in classical Hodgkin lymphoma. Time point defined: cycle 4 day 1 (C4D1), after less than 7 weeks of nivolumab. Each patient relapsed following autologous stem cell transplantation, and prior brentuximab vedotin exposure differed. The assay was immunoSEQ multiplex PCR, and TCRdb's table has in-frame clones only and misses some. This table has 20,000 to 25,000 clones, 60% to 80% appearing once. The specimen was peripheral blood mononuclear cells (PBMCs), collected before the fourth cycle of nivolumab. These receptors originate from a human donor with classical Hodgkin lymphoma.

This chain connects TRBV6-6 to TRBJ2-3; 9 nucleotides agree with TRBD1. After removal of 0 bases from V and 2 bases from J, the junction contained 3 bases not matched to a gene. This CDR3 spans 16 amino acids. CDR1 MNHNY and CDR2 SVGAGI come from the germline V gene (reference sequence). CDR3: CASSYSGTGYTDTQYF. The DNA for the CDR3 is TGTGCCAGCAGTTACTCCGGGACAGGGTACACAGATACGCAGTATTTT.

This chain joins TRBV10-2 and TRBJ1-5, with D possibly matching TRBD1 (6 bases). The length of the CDR3 is 15 residues. Between the trimmed V and J ends, which lost 4 bases and 1 base, there was a span of 11 bases. Germline values: CDR1 WSHSY, CDR2 SAAADI. The CDR3 loop is CASSARTDSNQPQHF. For the CDR3, the DNA is TGCGCCAGCAGTGCCCGGACAGACAGCAATCAGCCCCAGCATTTT.

This clone was observed a handful of times. V usage is TRBV29-1 and J usage is TRBJ2-7, with TRBD2 matching 7 bases. Trimming removed 3 bases from V and 4 bases from J; junction bases left unmatched: 9. The length of the CDR3 is 14 residues. Germline V gene data show CDR1 as SQVTM and CDR2 as ANQGSEA. The CDR3 DNA follows: TGCAGCGTTGATATGCGGGAGTACTGGTACGAGCAGTACTTC. Protein sequence: CSVDMREYWYEQYF.

V gene TRBV13 combines with J gene TRBJ1-5, with D unresolved. The V end lost 0 bases, the J end lost 7 bases, and 7 bases lay between the germline ends. From germline, CDR1 is PRHDT and CDR2 FYEKMQ (reference sequence). The length of the CDR3 is 13 residues. The CDR3 region has the DNA TGTGCCAGCAGCTTAGGCCGGGCCCAGCCCCAGCATTTT. This sequence encodes CASSLGRAQPQHF.

The chain employs TRBV5-6 and TRBJ2-5; 7 bases agree with TRBD1. The length of the CDR3 is 17 residues. Trimming cost V 0 bases and J 1 base; bases outside gene matches: 9. The germline V gene has CDR1 SGHDT and CDR2 YYEEEE. DNA of the CDR3: TGTGCCAGCAGCTTGGGGGTGACAGGGCTCGGCCAAGAGACCCAGTACTTC. This translates into CASSLGVTGLGQETQYF.

This chain connects TRBV18 to TRBJ2-1; the D gene is possibly TRBD2 (6 bases). Per germline, CDR1 KGHSH and CDR2 LQKENI. Deletions cut 2 bases from V and 4 bases from J, with 9 bases between. The CDR3 spans 14 residues. The CDR3 loop is CASSPAGSYNEQFF. DNA for the CDR3: TGTGCCAGCTCACCAGCGGGGAGTTACAATGAGCAGTTCTTC.

The V call is TRBV9, the J call TRBJ2-7; D remains ambiguous. Germline-derived CDR1 and CDR2 are SGDLS and YYNGEE. The CDR3 has 13 residues. V dropped 9 bases and J dropped 9 bases, with 22 bases sitting between them. The CDR3 nucleotides are TGTGCCAAAAAATCTGATAGGTACGACGGGCAGTACTTC. This encodes CAKKSDRYDGQYF.

The chain carries TRBV5-1 and TRBJ2-5; a possible D gene is TRBD1 (6 bases). The CDR3 spans 13 residues. Germline CDR1 is SGHRS and CDR2 is YFSETQ. The V and J ends lost 5 bases and 0 bases respectively, with 8 bases between them. The CDR3 DNA follows: TGCGCCAGCAGACGACAGGACCAAGAGACCCAGTACTTC. Translating gives CASRRQDQETQYF.

This clone was observed a few times. The genes are TRBV13 and TRBJ1-6; D unclear. The germline V gene has CDR1 PRHDT and CDR2 FYEKMQ (reference sequence). Trimming took 3 bases from V and 0 from J, leaving 6 bases between them. The CDR3 contains 15 residues. CDR3 protein: CASSFKASYNSPLHF. In nucleotides, the CDR3 is TGTGCCAGCAGCTTTAAGGCCTCCTATAATTCACCCCTCCACTTT.

This clone was counted between two and nine times. The V gene is TRBV6-1, the J gene TRBJ1-6, with 8 bases identical to TRBD1. The CDR3 runs to 13 residues. J gave up 10 bases and V 6 bases, and 5 bases lay outside the gene matches. The germline V gene has CDR1 MNHNS and CDR2 SASEGT. Here the CDR3 reads CASRDRVGSPLHF. The CDR3 nucleotides read TGTGCCAGCAGGGACAGGGTTGGGTCACCCCTCCACTTT.

This clone is medium-sized (0.01 to 0.1%) within its sample. The chain recombines TRBV9 with TRBJ1-2, with D possibly matching TRBD1 (5 bases). CDR1 and CDR2 (germline): SGDLS, YYNGEE. This CDR3 spans 18 amino acids. Trimming removed 0 bases from V and 6 bases from J, with 24 bases in between. CDR3 in amino acids: CASSVVDTPRGVENGYTF. The CDR3 DNA sequence: TGTGCCAGCAGCGTAGTAGACACTCCGCGGGGGGTAGAGAATGGCTACACCTTC.

CDR3 nucleotide sequence: TGCGCCAGCAGCCAACCGGGACTCGCTATCTACGAGCAGTACTTC. Translating gives CASSQPGLAIYEQYF. The rearrangement joins TRBV4-1 to TRBJ2-7; possibly TRBD2 for D (6 bases). Trimming took off 2 bases at V and 3 bases at J, with 14 bases between the two ends. The CDR3 has 15 amino acids. Germline loops: CDR1 MGHRA, CDR2 YSYEKL.

The rearrangement links TRBV9 to TRBJ2-7, with 9 bases aligning to TRBD2. V lost 4 bases, J lost 5 bases, and 10 bases stayed unmatched. Germline loops: CDR1 SGDLS, CDR2 YYNGEE. The CDR3 is made up of 15 amino acids. CDR3 nucleotides: TGTGCCAGCAGCCCCCGCAGCGGGAGGAACGACGAGCAGTACTTC. Amino acids: CASSPRSGRNDEQYF.

The chain uses TRBV9 and TRBJ2-2; either TRBD1 or TRBD2 may fit D (6 bases each). CDR1 SGDLS and CDR2 YYNGEE come from the germline V gene. The CDR3 has 15 residues. Trimming cost V 2 bases and J 1 base, with 9 bases left between them. The CDR3 DNA sequence: TGTGCCAGCAGCGTCGGAGGGGGGAACACCGGGGAGCTGTTTTTT. This gives the protein CASSVGGGNTGELFF.

CDR3 in amino acids: CASSPGTSGGNEQFF. In nucleotides, the CDR3 is TGTGCCAGCAGCCCCGGGACTAGCGGGGGTAATGAGCAGTTCTTC. V and J are TRBV7-9 and TRBJ2-1; 14 nucleotides agree with TRBD2. The trim removed 5 bases at V and 7 bases at J, leaving 4 bases unmatched. CDR3 length: 15 amino acids. From germline, CDR1 is SEHNR and CDR2 FQNEAQ (reference sequence).

This chain links TRBV29-1 with TRBJ1-5; D gene unclear. The CDR3 consists of 10 residues. The germline CDR1 and CDR2 sequences are SQVTM and ANQGSEA. V lost 4 bases to trimming and J lost 5 bases, with 3 bases between them. The CDR3 DNA sequence: TGCAGCGTTGGGGATCAGCCCCAGCATTTT. This encodes CSVGDQPQHF. The variable domain in full, completed from reference TRBV29-1 and TRBJ1-5, reads SAVISQKPSRDICQRGTSLTIQCQVDSQVTMMFWYRQQPGQSLTLIATANQGSEATYESGFVIDKFPISRPNLTFSTLTVSNMSPEDSSIYLCSVGDQPQHFGDGTRLSIL.

The V and J genes are TRBV9 and TRBJ2-5, with D maybe TRBD2 (5 bases). The length of the CDR3 is 16 residues. V lost 8 bases to trimming and J lost 5 bases, with 25 bases between them. Per germline, CDR1 SGDLS and CDR2 YYNGEE. The DNA for the CDR3 is TGTGCCAGTTCCTGGGGTAGGACGCTCTCGGGGGAGACCCAGTACTTC. This gives the protein CASSWGRTLSGETQYF.

The genes are TRBV6-5 and TRBJ2-1; 8 nucleotides align to TRBD2. The J segment lost 4 bases and the V segment lost 10 bases, leaving 9 bases of the junction unmatched. Germline values: CDR1 MNHEY, CDR2 SVGAGI. The CDR3 covers 14 residues. CDR3 protein: CATMNGGGYNEQFF. The CDR3 DNA reads TGTGCCACCATGAACGGGGGGGGTTACAATGAGCAGTTCTTC.

This clone has just one count. This sequence joins TRBV2 and TRBJ1-5, with 7 nucleotides matching TRBD1. Germline V gene data show CDR1 as SNHLY and CDR2 as FYNNEI. Trimming at V came to 2 bases and at J to 5 bases, leaving 9 bases not matched to a gene. The CDR3 is 16 residues long. CDR3 nucleotides: TGTGCCAGCAGTGAAAGGGGGCGGACAAACGATCAGCCCCAGCATTTT. This encodes CASSERGRTNDQPQHF. The entire variable domain, with the rest obtained from reference TRBV2 and TRBJ1-5, is as follows: EPEVTQTPSHQVTQMGQEVILRCVPISNHLYFYWYRQILGQKVEFLVSFYNNEISEKSEIFDDQFSVERPDGSNFTLKIRSTKLEDSAMYFCASSERGRTNDQPQHFGDGTRLSIL.

This chain joins TRBV5-1 and TRBJ2-1, with 7 bases identical to TRBD1. After removal of 0 bases from V and 2 bases from J, the junction contained 5 bases not matched to a gene. From germline, CDR1 is SGHRS and CDR2 YFSETQ. The CDR3 loop spans 16 amino acids. CDR3 in amino acids: CASSLGSGTAYNEQFF. CDR3 coding DNA: TGCGCCAGCAGCTTGGGCTCCGGGACAGCCTACAATGAGCAGTTCTTC.

This chain connects TRBV7-9 to TRBJ1-1; D possibly corresponds to TRBD1 (5 bases). V was trimmed by 5 bases and J by 1 base, leaving 8 bases between them. This CDR3 has 13 amino acids. Germline CDR1 SEHNR, CDR2 FQNEAQ (reference sequence). The CDR3 nucleotides are TGTGCCAGCAGCAAAACAGGGAACACTGAAGCTTTCTTT. Its protein is CASSKTGNTEAFF.

This clone was found a few times. V usage is TRBV6-5 and J usage is TRBJ1-3; no clear D. Per the germline V gene, CDR1 is MNHEY and CDR2 is SVGAGI. This CDR3 comprises 15 residues. Trimming removed 0 bases at V and 2 bases at J, with 8 bases between. The CDR3 region is CASSYSPKPGNTIYF. DNA of the CDR3: TGTGCCAGCAGTTACTCTCCAAAGCCTGGAAACACCATATATTTT.

This chain uses TRBV5-1 with TRBJ1-6; 10 bases map to TRBD1. The V and J ends lost 0 bases and 10 bases, in that order; junction bases with no gene match: 4. There are 15 residues in the CDR3. The V gene's germline CDR1 is SGHRS and CDR2 YFSETQ. The CDR3 DNA reads TGCGCCAGCAGCTTGGTGACAGGGGGCTACTCACCCCTCCACTTT. This encodes CASSLVTGGYSPLHF.

This chain joins TRBV7-6 and TRBJ2-5; D call uncertain. The CDR3 covers 14 residues. Trimming removed 1 base at V and 7 bases at J, with 13 bases between. From germline, CDR1 is SGHVS and CDR2 FNYEAQ. The CDR3 spells CASSLETGSRTQYF. The CDR3 nucleotides are TGTGCCAGCAGCTTAGAGACCGGGTCCAGGACCCAGTACTTC.

This clone showed up just a few times. The chain combines TRBV9 with TRBJ2-7; 7 bases line up with TRBD1. The ends lost 0 bases at V and 5 bases at J; junction bases unmatched: 14. The CDR3 spans 17 residues. Germline CDR1 reads SGDLS; CDR2 reads YYNGEE. The DNA of the CDR3 is TGTGCCAGCAGCGTAGGGGTAACAGGGGCATTCGGGGACGAGCAGTACTTC. This encodes CASSVGVTGAFGDEQYF.

The genes are TRBV7-3 and TRBJ2-5; 12 nucleotides line up with TRBD2. This CDR3 comprises 15 residues. V lost 3 bases and J lost 1; bases outside the gene matches: 0. Germline assignment: CDR1 SGHTA and CDR2 FQGTGA. The CDR3: CASSLGLAGQETQYF. CDR3 sequence (DNA): TGTGCCAGCAGCTTGGGACTAGCGGGCCAAGAGACCCAGTACTTC. The full variable domain, rest sourced from reference TRBV7-3 and TRBJ2-5, is GAGVSQTPSNKVTEKGKYVELRCDPISGHTALYWYRQSLGQGPEFLIYFQGTGAADDSGLPNDRFFAVRPEGSVSTLKIQRTERGDSAVYLCASSLGLAGQETQYFGPGTRLLVL.

The chain has TRBV5-1 and TRBJ2-5, with 7 bases that match TRBD1. Germline lookup yields CDR1 SGHRS and CDR2 YFSETQ. There are 13 residues in the CDR3. The ends lost 1 base at V and 7 bases at J; junction bases unmatched: 4. The CDR3 region has the DNA TGCGCCAGCAGCTTGTCGGGACAGACGACCCAGTACTTC. This gives the protein CASSLSGQTTQYF.

This clone was detected only a few times. The chain has TRBV19 and TRBJ2-3; possibly TRBD1 for D (6 bases). With 6 bases removed from V and 2 bases from J, the gap between germline ends came to 15 bases. The CDR3 contains 15 residues. From germline, CDR1 is LNHDA and CDR2 SQIVND (reference sequence). This CDR3 reads CASSKQGLNTDTQYF. The CDR3 DNA reads as TGTGCCAGTAGCAAACAGGGCCTTAACACAGATACGCAGTATTTT. Together with reference TRBV19 and TRBJ2-3, the CDR3 gives the full variable domain: DGGITQSPKYLFRKEGQNVTLSCEQNLNHDAMYWYRQDPGQGLRLIYYSQIVNDFQKGDIAEGYSVSREKKESFPLTVTSAQKNPTAFYLCASSKQGLNTDTQYFGPGTRLTVL.